The sequence of this T cell receptor beta chain was determined in a study of blood T cell repertoires in COVID-19. Study-level background: Whether acute or convalescent, the COVID-19 samples came from the United States, Italy and Spain. Sample material is recorded as cDNA or gDNA derived from T cells, B-cell-depleted T cells, or PBMCs.

Authors' data handling: Cell counts per sample came from amplifying reference gene primers. Produced via immunoSEQ multiplex PCR; TCRdb's table is partial and in-frame only. Clonal size and the V and J genes are those of that table, whereas D and trimming came from the DNA. This table holds over 200,000 clones, over 80% found once. The CDR3 covers 15 residues. The V end lost 4 bases, the J end lost 7 bases, and 19 bases lay between the germline ends. Looked up from germline, CDR1 is LGHDT and CDR2 is YNNKEL (reference sequence). This sequence was found in a man aged 35 to 55 with acute or convalescent COVID-19. Sequencing used peripheral blood. This chain links TRBV3-1 (or the pseudogene TRBV3-2) with TRBJ1-2, with D tentatively TRBD1 (6 bases). The CDR3 region is CASSPYLQGSRGYTF. For the CDR3, the DNA is TGTGCCAGCAGCCCCTACCTACAGGGTTCACGTGGCTACACCTTC.